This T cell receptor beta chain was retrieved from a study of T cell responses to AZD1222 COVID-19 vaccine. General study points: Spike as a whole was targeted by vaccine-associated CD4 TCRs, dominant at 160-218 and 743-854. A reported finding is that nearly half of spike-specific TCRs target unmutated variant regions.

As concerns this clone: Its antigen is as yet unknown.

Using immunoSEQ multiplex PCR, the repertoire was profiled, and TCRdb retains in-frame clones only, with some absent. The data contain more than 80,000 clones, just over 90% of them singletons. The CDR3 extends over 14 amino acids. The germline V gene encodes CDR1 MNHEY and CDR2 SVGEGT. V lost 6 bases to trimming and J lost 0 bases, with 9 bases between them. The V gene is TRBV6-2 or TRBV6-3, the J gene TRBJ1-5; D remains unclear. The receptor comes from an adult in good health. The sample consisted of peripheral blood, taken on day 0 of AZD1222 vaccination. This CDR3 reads CASSTQNSNQPQHF. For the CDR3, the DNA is TGTGCCAGCAGCACCCAGAATAGCAATCAGCCCCAGCATTTT.